This record covers a single T cell receptor beta chain. Its antigen is as yet unknown. Regarding treatment: roughly 10-day PBMC culture with coronavirus spike peptide pools or control peptides (ViraFEST assay). Per well, 1.5 million to 2.5 million PBMCs were cultured in the presence of roughly 9 IU/ml IL-2 and approximately 10 ug/ml peptide pools. Germline CDR1 and CDR2: SGHTA and FQGNSA. J lost 5 bases, V lost 0 bases, and 6 bases had no gene match. The CDR3 has 15 residues. The data were obtained in a study of vaccination and CD4 T cells after COVID-19. Whole-study context: Convalescent individuals numbered four females and six males, two being Hispanic. The stimulus for the cells was overlapping spike peptides derived from SARS-CoV-2, HCoV-NL63, HCoV-OC43 and HCoV-229E.

Sequenced with the Oncomine TCR Beta short-read assay was DNA taken from cultured CD4+ T cells. A single record per CDR3 protein comes from TCRdb applying MiXCR to the PCR reads. Among about 25,000 distinct CDR3 sequences, 67% were seen once, and the ten largest hold roughly 17%. The sequence was obtained from a human donor who received a COVID-19 vaccine. Sequencing was performed on CD4+ T cells from blood, cultured in vitro, taken after SARS-CoV-2 vaccination. The chain combines TRBV7-2 with TRBJ1-2; 7 bases line up with TRBD1. The CDR3 DNA sequence: TGTGCCAGCAGCTTAGCCCCCGGGACAGCTTATGGCTACACCTTC. The encoded protein is CASSLAPGTAYGYTF.